This T cell receptor beta chain was profiled in a study of blood T cell repertoires in COVID-19. Germline loops: CDR1 KGHSH, CDR2 LQKENI. The CDR3 covers 16 residues. Trimming took 0 bases from V and 1 from J, leaving 9 bases between them. Authors' methods: Reference gene primer amplification gave nucleated cell count estimates. This table comes from immunoSEQ multiplex PCR, and its TCRdb copy is limited to in-frame clones, with some not included. That table supplies the V and J calls and clone size; D and trimming were determined from the DNA. This sample carries over 60,000 clones, 90% of them seen once, and the ten largest clones take roughly 6.3%.

The J gene is TRBJ2-2, the V gene TRBV18; possibly TRBD1 for D (5 bases). The receptor was derived from a woman of 80 years or more with active COVID-19. Sequenced input: peripheral blood. The CDR3 nucleotides are TGTGCCAGCTCACCACCGAATCAGGGGAACACCGGGGAGCTGTTTTTT. Amino acid sequence: CASSPPNQGNTGELFF.